These T cell receptor beta chains were read from a single sample in a study of beta chain features in type 1 diabetes. Sequencing used immunoSEQ multiplex PCR; TCRdb keeps in-frame clones, though not all of them. The data show fewer than 150,000 clones, roughly 7.2% seen once. Sequencing input: central memory CD4+ T cells from blood. The receptors derive from a woman aged 25 to 45 in good health. Each CDR3 is given with its conserved first and last residue. The order of the fields is D gene, clone size, J gene, V gene, CDR3 DNA, CDR3 protein. A D gene is named only where the DNA matches it firmly. Part of the rows lack a size; the others show once, few, many or a class for expanded clones.

.	many	TRBJ2-7	TRBV7-9	TGTGCCAGCCACCGTTGGGAGGCCGCCTACGAGCAGTACTTC	CASHRWEAAYEQYF
TRBD2	.	TRBJ2-1	TRBV29-1	TGCAGCATTGGATTGGGACTAGACGTTGAGAAGCAGTTCTTC	CSIGLGLDVEKQFF
TRBD2	many	TRBJ2-1	TRBV25-1	TGTGCCAGCAGTGAACTTAGCCCAGCGGGAGTCGGGGAGCAGTTCTTC	CASSELSPAGVGEQFF
TRBD2	.	TRBJ2-5	TRBV28	TGTGCCAGCCGAGCGGGAGGGGGCCACCGCCAAGAGACCCAGTACTTC	CASRAGGGHRQETQYF
.	few	TRBJ2-7	TRBV7-3	TGTGCCAGCAGCCAAGATCATCTAGGGGTGGACGAGCAGTACTTC	CASSQDHLGVDEQYF
TRBD1	.	TRBJ1-5	TRBV28	TGTGCCAGCAGTTCGAAGGGGGCTCGCAATCAGCCCCAGCATTTT	CASSSKGARNQPQHF
.	.	TRBJ1-2	TRBV4-3	TGCGCCAGCAGCCAAGATACTCCGGTCCAAACTTTTAACTATGGCTACACCTTC	CASSQDTPVQTFNYGYTF
TRBD1	.	TRBJ1-1	TRBV2	TGTGCCAGCAGCAGGGACAGGGGACGGGTGAACACTGAAGCTTTCTTT	CASSRDRGRVNTEAFF
.	.	TRBJ2-1	TRBV7-9	TGTGCCAGCAGCTTTTTTTCTAGCTTCAATGAGCAGTTCTTC	CASSFFSSFNEQFF
TRBD2	.	TRBJ2-7	TRBV11-2	TGTGCCAGCAGTAGGACCGGGACTACCTACGAGCAGTACTTC	CASSRTGTTYEQYF
TRBD1	.	TRBJ2-5	TRBV7-2	TGTGCCAGCAGTCCACCCGGGACAGGGCGAGAGACCCAGTACTTC	CASSPPGTGRETQYF
TRBD2	few	TRBJ2-1	TRBV9	TGTGCCAGCAGCCTCCGGACTAGGGCCGACAACAATGAGCAGTTCTTC	CASSLRTRADNNEQFF
.	few	TRBJ2-7	TRBV28	TGTGCCAGCAGTAGCCAGGGGGGTAGTCTGGACGAGCAGTACTTC	CASSSQGGSLDEQYF
TRBD1	.	TRBJ2-2	TRBV7-2	TGTGCCAGCAGTCTGGACAGGGCGGGAGGGGAGCTGTTTTTT	CASSLDRAGGELFF